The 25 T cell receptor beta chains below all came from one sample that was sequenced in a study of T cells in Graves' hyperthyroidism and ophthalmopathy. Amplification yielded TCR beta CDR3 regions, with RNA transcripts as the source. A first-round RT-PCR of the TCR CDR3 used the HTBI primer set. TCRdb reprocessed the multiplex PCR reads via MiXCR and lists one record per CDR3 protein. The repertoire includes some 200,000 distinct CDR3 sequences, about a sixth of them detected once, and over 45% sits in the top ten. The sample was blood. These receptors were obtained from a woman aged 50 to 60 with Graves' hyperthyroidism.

The CDR3 DNA reads as TGTGCCAGCAGTCGGGACAACTCTGGAAACACCATATATTTT. Translating gives CASSRDNSGNTIYF. The chain uses TRBV6-1 and TRBJ1-3; weak D call: TRBD1 (6 bases). The germline gives CDR1 MNHNS, CDR2 SASEGT. This CDR3 has 14 residues. Trimming cost V 5 bases and J 0 bases, with 8 bases left between them.

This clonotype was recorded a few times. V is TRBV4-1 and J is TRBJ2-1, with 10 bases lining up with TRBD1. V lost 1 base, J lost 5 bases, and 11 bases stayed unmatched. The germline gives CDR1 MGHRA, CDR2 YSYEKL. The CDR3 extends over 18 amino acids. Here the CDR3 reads CASSQAFGQGVGHNEQFF. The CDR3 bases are TGCGCCAGCAGCCAAGCTTTTGGACAGGGGGTCGGGCACAATGAGCAGTTCTTC.

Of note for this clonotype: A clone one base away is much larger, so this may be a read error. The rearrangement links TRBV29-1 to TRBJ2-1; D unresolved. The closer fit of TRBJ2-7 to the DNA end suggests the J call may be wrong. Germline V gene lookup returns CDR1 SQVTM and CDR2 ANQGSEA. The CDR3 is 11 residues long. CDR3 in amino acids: CSARTYNEQYF. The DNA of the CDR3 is TGCAGCGCGCGAACCTACAATGAGCAGTACTTC.

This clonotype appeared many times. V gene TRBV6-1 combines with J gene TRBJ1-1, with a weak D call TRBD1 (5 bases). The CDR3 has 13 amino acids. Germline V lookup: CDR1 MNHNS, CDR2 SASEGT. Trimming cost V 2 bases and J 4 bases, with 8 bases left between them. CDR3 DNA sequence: TGTGCCAGCAGTGAATACAGGAGCACTGAAGCTTTCTTT. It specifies CASSEYRSTEAFF.

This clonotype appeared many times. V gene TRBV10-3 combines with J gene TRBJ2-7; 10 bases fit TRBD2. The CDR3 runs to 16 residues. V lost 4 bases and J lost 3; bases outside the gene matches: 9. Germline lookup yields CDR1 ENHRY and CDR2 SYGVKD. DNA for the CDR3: TGTGCCATCAGTGGCCCGCTAGCGGGAGATATCTACGAGCAGTACTTC. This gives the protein CAISGPLAGDIYEQYF.

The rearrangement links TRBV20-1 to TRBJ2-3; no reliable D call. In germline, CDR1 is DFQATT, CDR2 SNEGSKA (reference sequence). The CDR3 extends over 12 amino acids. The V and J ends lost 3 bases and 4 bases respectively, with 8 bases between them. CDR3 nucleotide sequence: TGCAGTGCTAGGTCTCCGCCAGATACGCAGTATTTT. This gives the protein CSARSPPDTQYF.

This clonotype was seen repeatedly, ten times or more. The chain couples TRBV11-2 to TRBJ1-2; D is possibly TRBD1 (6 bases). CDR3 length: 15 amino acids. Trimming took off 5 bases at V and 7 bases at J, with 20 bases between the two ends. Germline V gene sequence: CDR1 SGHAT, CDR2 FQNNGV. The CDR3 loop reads CASSKRTGGLGGYTF. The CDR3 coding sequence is TGTGCCAGCAGCAAGAGAACGGGGGGGCTAGGTGGCTACACCTTC.

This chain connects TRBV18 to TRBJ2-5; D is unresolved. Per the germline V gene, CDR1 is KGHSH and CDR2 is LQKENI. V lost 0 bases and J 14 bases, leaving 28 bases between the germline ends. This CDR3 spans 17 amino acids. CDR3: CASSPPGQGTINRAFYF. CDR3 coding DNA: TGTGCCAGCTCACCACCTGGCCAAGGCACGATCAATCGGGCTTTCTACTTC.

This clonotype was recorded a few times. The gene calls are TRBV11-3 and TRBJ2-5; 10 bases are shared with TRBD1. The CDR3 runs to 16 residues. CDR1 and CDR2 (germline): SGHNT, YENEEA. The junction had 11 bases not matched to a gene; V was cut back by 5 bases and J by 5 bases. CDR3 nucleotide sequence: TGTGCCAGCAGCCCCCGGGACAGGGGTCAGGGGGAGACCCAGTACTTC. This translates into CASSPRDRGQGETQYF. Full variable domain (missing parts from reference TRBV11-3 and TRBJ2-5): EAGVVQSPRYKIIEKKQPVAFWCNPISGHNTLYWYLQNLGQGPELLIRYENEEAVDDSQLPKDRFSAERLKGVDSTLKIQPAELGDSAVYLCASSPRDRGQGETQYFGPGTRLLVL.

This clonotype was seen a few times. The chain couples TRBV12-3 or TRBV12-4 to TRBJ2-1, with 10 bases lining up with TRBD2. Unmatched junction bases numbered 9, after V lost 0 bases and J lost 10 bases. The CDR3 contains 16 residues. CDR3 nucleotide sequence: TGTGCCAGCAGTTTAGCCGTCCAGCGGGAGGGCCAGGAGCAGTTCTTC. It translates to CASSLAVQREGQEQFF.

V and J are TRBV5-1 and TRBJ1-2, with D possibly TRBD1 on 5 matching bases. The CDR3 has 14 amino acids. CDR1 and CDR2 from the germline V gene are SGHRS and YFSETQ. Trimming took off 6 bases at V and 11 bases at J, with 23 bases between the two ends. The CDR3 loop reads CASMYAPEQDVYTF. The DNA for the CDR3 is TGCGCCAGCATGTACGCGCCGGAACAGGACGTGTACACCTTC.

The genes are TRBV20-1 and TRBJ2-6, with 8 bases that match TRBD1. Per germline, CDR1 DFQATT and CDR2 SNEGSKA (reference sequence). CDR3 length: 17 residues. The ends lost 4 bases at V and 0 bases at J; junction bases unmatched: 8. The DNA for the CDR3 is TGCAGTGCTACTACCGGGACAGGTTCCTCTGGGGCCAACGTCCTGACTTTC. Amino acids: CSATTGTGSSGANVLTF.

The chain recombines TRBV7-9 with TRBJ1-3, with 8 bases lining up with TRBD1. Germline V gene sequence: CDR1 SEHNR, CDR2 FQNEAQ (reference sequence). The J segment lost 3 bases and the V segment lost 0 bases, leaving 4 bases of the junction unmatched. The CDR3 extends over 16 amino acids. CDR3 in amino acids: CASSLASGGVGNTIYF. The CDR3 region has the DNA TGTGCCAGCAGCTTAGCGTCAGGGGGCGTTGGAAACACCATATATTTT. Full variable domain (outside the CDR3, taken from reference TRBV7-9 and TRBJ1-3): DTGVSQNPRHKITKRGQNVTFRCDPISEHNRLYWYRQTLGQGPEFLTYFQNEAQLEKSRLLSDRFSAERPKGSFSTLEIQRTEQGDSAMYLCASSLASGGVGNTIYFGEGSWLTVV.

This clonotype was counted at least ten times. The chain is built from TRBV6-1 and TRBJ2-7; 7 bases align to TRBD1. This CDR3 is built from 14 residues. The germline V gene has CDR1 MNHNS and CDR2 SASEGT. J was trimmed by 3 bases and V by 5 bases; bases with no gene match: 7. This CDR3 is CASSPWTGLYEQYF. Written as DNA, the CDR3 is TGTGCCAGCAGTCCCTGGACAGGACTCTACGAGCAGTACTTC.

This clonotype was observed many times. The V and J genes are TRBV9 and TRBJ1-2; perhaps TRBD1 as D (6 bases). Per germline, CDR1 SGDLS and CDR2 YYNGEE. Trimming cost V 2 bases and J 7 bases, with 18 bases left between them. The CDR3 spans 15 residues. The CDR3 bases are TGTGCCAGCAGCGTTAGCTTAAGGGGGGAACGTGGCTACACCTTC. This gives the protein CASSVSLRGERGYTF.

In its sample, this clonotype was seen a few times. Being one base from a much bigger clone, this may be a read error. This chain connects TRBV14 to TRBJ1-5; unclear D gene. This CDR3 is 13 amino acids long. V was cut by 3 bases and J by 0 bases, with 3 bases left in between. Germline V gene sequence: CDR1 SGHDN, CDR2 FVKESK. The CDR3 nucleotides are TGTGCCAGCAGCCAGAATAGCAATCAGCCCCAGCATTTT. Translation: CASSQNSNQPQHF.

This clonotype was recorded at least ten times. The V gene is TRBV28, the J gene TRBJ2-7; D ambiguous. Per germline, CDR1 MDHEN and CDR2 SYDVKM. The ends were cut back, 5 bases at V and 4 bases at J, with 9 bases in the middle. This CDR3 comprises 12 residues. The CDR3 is CASSPNQYEQYF. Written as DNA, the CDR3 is TGTGCCAGCAGTCCAAACCAATACGAGCAGTACTTC.

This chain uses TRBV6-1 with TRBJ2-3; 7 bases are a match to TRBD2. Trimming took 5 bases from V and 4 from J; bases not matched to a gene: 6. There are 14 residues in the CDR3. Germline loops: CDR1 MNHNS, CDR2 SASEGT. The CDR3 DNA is TGTGCCAGCAGTCCCCTAGGACTAGCAGATACGCAGTATTTT. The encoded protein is CASSPLGLADTQYF.

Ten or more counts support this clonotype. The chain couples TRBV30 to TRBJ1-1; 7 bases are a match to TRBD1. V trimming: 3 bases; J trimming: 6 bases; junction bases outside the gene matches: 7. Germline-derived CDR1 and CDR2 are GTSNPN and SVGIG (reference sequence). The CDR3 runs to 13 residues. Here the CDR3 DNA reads TGTGCCTGGAGAATCACAGGGGTCTCTGAAGCTTTCTTT. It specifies CAWRITGVSEAFF.

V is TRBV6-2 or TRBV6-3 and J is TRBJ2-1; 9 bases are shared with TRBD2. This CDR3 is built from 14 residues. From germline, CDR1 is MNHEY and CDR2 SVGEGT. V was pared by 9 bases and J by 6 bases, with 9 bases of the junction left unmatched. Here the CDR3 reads CASRRSGRSNEQFF. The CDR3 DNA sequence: TGTGCCAGTAGACGTAGCGGGAGATCCAATGAGCAGTTCTTC.

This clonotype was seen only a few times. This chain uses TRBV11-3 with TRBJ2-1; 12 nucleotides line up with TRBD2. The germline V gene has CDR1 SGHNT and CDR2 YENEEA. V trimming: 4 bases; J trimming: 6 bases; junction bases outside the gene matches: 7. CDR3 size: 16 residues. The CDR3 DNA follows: TGTGCCAGCAGCTCCCGGACTAGCGGGACTATCAATGAGCAGTTCTTC. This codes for CASSSRTSGTINEQFF.

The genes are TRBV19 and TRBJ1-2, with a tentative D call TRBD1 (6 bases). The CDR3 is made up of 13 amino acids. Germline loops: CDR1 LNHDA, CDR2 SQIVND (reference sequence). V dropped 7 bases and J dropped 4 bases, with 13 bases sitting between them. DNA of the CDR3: TGTGCCAGTAACGACAGGCTGAGCTATGGCTACACCTTC. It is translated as CASNDRLSYGYTF. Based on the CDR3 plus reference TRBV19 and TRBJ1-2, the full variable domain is DGGITQSPKYLFRKEGQNVTLSCEQNLNHDAMYWYRQDPGQGLRLIYYSQIVNDFQKGDIAEGYSVSREKKESFPLTVTSAQKNPTAFYLCASNDRLSYGYTFGSGTRLTVV.

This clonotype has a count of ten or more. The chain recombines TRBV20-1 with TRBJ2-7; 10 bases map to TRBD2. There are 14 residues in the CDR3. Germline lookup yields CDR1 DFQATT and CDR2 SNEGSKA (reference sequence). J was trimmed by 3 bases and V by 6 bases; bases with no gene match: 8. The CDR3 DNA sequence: TGCAGTGCCGTACGGAGCGGGGGGGGCTACGAGCAGTACTTC. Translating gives CSAVRSGGGYEQYF.

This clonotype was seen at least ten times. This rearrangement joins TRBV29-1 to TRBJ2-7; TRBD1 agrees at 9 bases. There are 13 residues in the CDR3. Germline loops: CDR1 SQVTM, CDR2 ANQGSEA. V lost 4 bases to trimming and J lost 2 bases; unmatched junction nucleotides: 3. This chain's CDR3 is CSVGQGEPYEQYF. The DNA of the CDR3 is TGCAGCGTTGGACAGGGGGAGCCCTACGAGCAGTACTTC.

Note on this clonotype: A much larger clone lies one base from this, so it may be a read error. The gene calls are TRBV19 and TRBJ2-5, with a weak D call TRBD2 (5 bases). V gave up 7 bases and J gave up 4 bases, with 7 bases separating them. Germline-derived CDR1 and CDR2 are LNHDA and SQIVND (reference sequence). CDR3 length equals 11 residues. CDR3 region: CASIEGETQYF. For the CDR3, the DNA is TGTGCCAGTATTGAGGGAGAGACCCAGTACTTC.